The 11 T cell receptor beta chains presented below share a single source sample, sequenced in a study of T cells expressing NK-cell markers. Reanalyzing the 5' RACE reads, TCRdb keeps one entry per CDR3 protein, without DNA. Recorded for this sample: about 460,000 distinct CDR3 sequences. The sequenced sample was blood T cells: a sorted CD56 or NKG2C T cell subset, CD4+ or CD8+ T cells, or bulk PBMC T cells (not recorded which). The receptors shown here come from a woman between 50 and 59 years old in good health.

Here the CDR3 reads CASSLRPTPDNEQFF. The rearrangement joins TRBV7-6 to TRBJ2-1. The CDR3 is made up of 15 amino acids. Germline values: CDR1 SGHVS, CDR2 FNYEAQ.

The chain recombines TRBV12-3 or TRBV12-4 with TRBJ1-1. This CDR3 is built from 15 residues. The CDR3 is CASSRSGGVNTEAFF.

The J gene is TRBJ1-3, the V gene TRBV12-3 or TRBV12-4. This CDR3 has 14 amino acids. CDR3 region: CASSFRHSGNTIYF.

The chain uses TRBV24-1 and TRBJ2-1; TCRdb lists TRBD2, though no DNA is available to test this call. CDR1 is KGHDR, CDR2 SFDVKD, per germline. This CDR3 contains 16 residues. The CDR3 protein is CATSPSGDSRYREQFF.

V usage is TRBV29-1 and J usage is TRBJ1-4; TCRdb calls TRBD1, which cannot be checked without DNA. Germline V gene sequence: CDR1 SQVTM, CDR2 ANQGSEA. The CDR3 length is 12 residues. CDR3 residues: CSAGGFPEKLFF.

The chain carries TRBV5-6 and TRBJ2-5; TCRdb designates TRBD1, a call that cannot be tested without DNA. Germline CDR1 SGHDT, CDR2 YYEEEE. The CDR3 contains 14 residues. The CDR3 is CASSEGPRGETQYF. The full variable domain, rest sourced from reference TRBV5-6 and TRBJ2-5, is DAGVTQSPTHLIKTRGQQVTLRCSPKSGHDTVSWYQQALGQGPQFIFQYYEEEERQRGNFPDRFSGHQFPNYSSELNVNALLLGDSALYLCASSEGPRGETQYFGPGTRLLVL.

This chain joins TRBV4-1 and TRBJ1-6. Germline lookup yields CDR1 MGHRA and CDR2 YSYEKL. This CDR3 spans 15 amino acids. This CDR3 is CASRMIGLPNSPLHF.

The chain combines TRBV5-1 with TRBJ2-1; TCRdb designates TRBD1, a call that cannot be tested without DNA. CDR1 and CDR2 from the germline V gene are SGHRS and YFSETQ. The CDR3 has 15 residues. Here the CDR3 reads CASSPQGSRGNEQFF.

The V gene is TRBV24-1, the J gene TRBJ2-6. Germline V gene data show CDR1 as KGHDR and CDR2 as SFDVKD. There are 19 residues in the CDR3. CDR3 loop: CATSDFRRDLSSGANVLTF.

J is TRBJ2-1 and V is TRBV5-6; TCRdb's D call of TRBD2 is untestable without DNA. From germline, CDR1 is SGHDT and CDR2 YYEEEE. This CDR3 is built from 16 residues. CDR3 loop: CASSLLGTSVDNEQFF.

The chain combines TRBV5-1 with TRBJ1-2; absent DNA, TCRdb's TRBD1 call cannot be checked. The germline CDR1 and CDR2 sequences are SGHRS and YFSETQ. This CDR3 spans 13 amino acids. The CDR3: CASSDAGGYGYTF.